The TCR beta chain under discussion was sequenced for a study of T cell changes during pregnancy in multiple sclerosis. Sequencing used immunoSEQ multiplex PCR; TCRdb keeps in-frame clones, though not all of them. The table records roughly 40,000 clones, approximately 88% of them present only once. CDR1 and CDR2 (germline): SGHDT, YYEEEE. J lost 5 bases, V lost 2 bases, and 7 bases had no gene match. The CDR3 totals 17 residues. This sequence was found in a female donor with multiple sclerosis, enrolled in a pregnancy study. The starting material was CD4+ T cells from peripheral blood mononuclear cells, obtained before pregnancy. The rearrangement joins TRBV5-6 to TRBJ2-1, with 13 bases lining up with TRBD2. This CDR3 is CASSFGLAGEKDNEQFF. CDR3 DNA sequence: TGTGCCAGCAGCTTCGGACTAGCGGGAGAGAAGGACAATGAGCAGTTCTTC.